The TCR beta chain under discussion was sequenced for a study of CD8 T cells in ankylosing spondylitis. General study findings and limits: It appeared that ankylosing spondylitis blood was characterized by a TCR beta motif of several highly homologous variants. Reportedly, matched ankylosing spondylitis synovial fluid was significantly enriched for disease-linked clones.

TCRdb reprocessed the 5' RACE reads with MiXCR, giving one entry per CDR3 protein. Of hundreds of thousands of distinct CDR3 sequences in the sample, approximately 22% are singletons; the top ten hold 13%. The CDR3 runs to 15 residues. V shed 5 bases and J 6 bases; nucleotides not matched to a gene: 5. As to this clonotype: Antigen unknown.

Sequencing was performed on blood, either unsorted or a sorted T cell fraction (not recorded which). The source is a male donor with ankylosing spondylitis or in good health (not recorded which). The chain joins TRBV12-3 or TRBV12-4 to TRBJ2-2; 11 bases map to TRBD1. For the CDR3, the DNA is TGTGCCAGCAGTGACGGACAGGGGGCTGCCGGGGAGCTGTTTTTT. This sequence encodes CASSDGQGAAGELFF.